This T cell receptor beta chain was captured by sequencing in a study of blood T cell repertoires in COVID-19. Background on the study: PBMCs, B-cell-depleted T cells, or T cells provided the cDNA or gDNA that made up the material.

In the original analysis: By means of reference gene primer amplification, nucleated cell counts were estimated. Measured with immunoSEQ multiplex PCR; TCRdb has only the in-frame clones, and not every one. V, J and clone size are taken as reported in that table, and D and trimming were inferred from the DNA itself. The data show 150,000 or so clones, with roughly 85% seen just once and roughly 3% held by the top ten. There are a few counts of this clone. Sequencing was performed on peripheral blood. The receptor comes from a human donor with acute or convalescent COVID-19. The donor label of this sample is uncertain.

CDR3: CASSWAIDMNTEAFF. In DNA, the CDR3 is TGCGCCAGCAGCTGGGCCATCGATATGAACACTGAAGCTTTCTTT. This chain connects TRBV4-1 to TRBJ1-1; D gene unclear. Germline V gene sequence: CDR1 MGHRA, CDR2 YSYEKL. This CDR3 region has 15 residues. V was pared by 5 bases and J by 0 bases, with 13 bases between.